The rows below give T cell receptor beta chains drawn from one sample of a study of blood T cell repertoires in COVID-19. Data came from immunoSEQ multiplex PCR; TCRdb stores just in-frame clones and leaves some out. The sample lists approximately 170,000 clones, 80% to 85% occurring once. The sequenced sample was peripheral blood. The receptors shown here come from a man aged 65 to 79 with active or convalescent COVID-19. Both conserved end residues are part of each CDR3. A D gene is named only where the DNA matches it firmly. Only some rows state a clone size, as once, few, many or a class for expanded clones.

D | size | J | V | CDR3 | DNA
TRBD1 | . | TRBJ2-5 | TRBV28 | CASRRGTGRWETQYF | TGTGCCAGCAGGAGAGGGACAGGGAGATGGGAGACCCAGTACTTC
. | . | TRBJ2-7 | TRBV24-1 | CATSDPPAGHEQYF | TGTGCCACCAGTGACCCCCCCGCGGGCCACGAGCAGTACTTC
. | . | TRBJ1-1 | TRBV18 | CASSQSNEDVPEAFF | TGTGCCAGCTCACAATCTAATGAGGATGTCCCTGAAGCTTTCTTT
TRBD2 | . | TRBJ2-1 | TRBV24-1 | CATSDPGLAGGPAYNEQFF | TGTGCCACCAGTGATCCGGGACTAGCGGGAGGACCAGCCTACAATGAGCAGTTCTTC
. | . | TRBJ2-1 | TRBV27 | CASKQGNEQFF | TGTGCCAGCAAACAGGGTAATGAGCAGTTCTTC
. | . | TRBJ1-4 | TRBV5-1 | CASNRGGNEKLFF | TGCGCCAGCAACAGAGGAGGTAATGAAAAACTGTTTTTT
. | . | TRBJ1-4 | TRBV30 | CAWSTGQHTNEKLFF | TGTGCCTGGAGTACCGGACAGCATACTAATGAAAAACTGTTTTTT
TRBD1 | . | TRBJ1-1 | TRBV14 | CASSPLDRVNTEAFF | TGTGCCAGCAGCCCACTGGACAGGGTAAACACTGAAGCTTTCTTT
. | few | TRBJ1-4 | TRBV28 | CASTTGGVSEKLFF | TGTGCCAGCACCACGGGGGGCGTAAGTGAAAAACTGTTTTTT
. | . | TRBJ1-2 | TRBV6-2/TRBV6-3 | CASSYFGIPGGYTF | TGTGCCAGCAGTTATTTCGGGATCCCAGGCGGCTACACCTTC
. | . | TRBJ1-6 | TRBV6-5 | CASRNQGANSPLHF | TGTGCCAGCAGGAACCAAGGGGCTAATTCACCCCTCCACTTT
TRBD2 | . | TRBJ2-2 | TRBV27 | CASSLFLAGNTGELFF | TGTGCCAGCAGTTTATTCCTAGCGGGGAACACCGGGGAGCTGTTTTTT
TRBD2 | once | TRBJ2-1 | TRBV9 | CASSSIAGTINEQFF | TGTGCCAGCAGCTCCATAGCGGGAACAATTAATGAGCAGTTCTTC
TRBD1 | . | TRBJ2-2 | TRBV6-4 | CASRSGQGDTGELFF | TGTGCCAGCAGATCGGGACAGGGCGACACCGGGGAGCTGTTTTTT
. | . | TRBJ2-1 | TRBV5-4 | CASSLGLGRDLGEQFF | TGTGCCAGCAGCTTGGGGTTAGGTCGGGATTTGGGTGAGCAGTTCTTC
. | . | TRBJ2-1 | TRBV5-4 | CASSPGGQFSYNEQFF | TGTGCCAGCAGCCCCGGAGGGCAGTTCTCCTACAATGAGCAGTTCTTC
. | . | TRBJ2-7 | TRBV7-9 | CASSPPGSLPTYEQYF | TGTGCCAGCAGCCCCCCCGGGTCCCTCCCGACTTACGAGCAGTACTTC
TRBD2 | . | TRBJ2-5 | TRBV12-5 | CASAVGSAGSGARETQYF | TGTGCTAGTGCCGTTGGGTCAGCGGGTAGCGGGGCCCGAGAGACCCAGTACTTC
. | few | TRBJ1-5 | TRBV29-1 | CSVSGPPGQPQHF | TGCAGCGTTTCGGGTCCTCCTGGACAGCCCCAGCATTTT
TRBD1 | . | TRBJ1-5 | TRBV5-6 | CASSRDRGYSNQPQHF | TGTGCCAGCAGTCGCGACAGGGGGTATAGCAATCAGCCCCAGCATTTT
TRBD1 | . | TRBJ2-7 | TRBV6-6 | CASSRPTLRDSTYEQYF | TGTGCCAGCAGTCGACCCACCCTCCGGGACAGCACCTACGAGCAGTACTTC
TRBD1 | . | TRBJ2-1 | TRBV6-5 | CASTGQGIAYNEQFF | TGTGCCAGCACGGGACAGGGGATTGCCTACAATGAGCAGTTCTTC
. | . | TRBJ2-5 | TRBV28 | CASSPGLLHQETQYF | TGTGCCAGCAGTCCGGGACTTCTACATCAAGAGACCCAGTACTTC
TRBD2 | . | TRBJ2-1 | TRBV13 | CASSLDLAGSYNEQFF | TGTGCCAGCAGCTTAGATTTAGCGGGGAGCTACAATGAGCAGTTCTTC
. | . | TRBJ2-1 | TRBV6-5 | CASSSQGGGVYNEQFF | TGTGCCAGCAGTTCACAAGGAGGGGGGGTTTACAATGAGCAGTTCTTC
. | . | TRBJ1-1 | TRBV7-2 | CASSFSGLSTEAFF | TGTGCCAGCAGCTTCTCCGGTTTGAGCACTGAAGCTTTCTTT
. | . | TRBJ1-2 | TRBV6-5 | CASQGRAGYTF | TGTGCCAGCCAAGGGAGAGCTGGCTACACCTTC
. | . | TRBJ2-7 | TRBV7-7 | CASSTGPRGEQYF | TGTGCTAGCAGTACGGGACCGCGGGGCGAGCAGTACTTC
TRBD1 | . | TRBJ2-7 | TRBV28 | CASSRSGGERYEQYF | TGTGCCAGCAGTAGATCAGGGGGCGAAAGGTACGAGCAGTACTTC
TRBD2 | . | TRBJ2-3 | TRBV28 | CAAAGGPTDTQYF | TGTGCCGCCGCGGGGGGGCCAACAGATACGCAGTATTTT
. | once | TRBJ2-1 | TRBV9 | CASSAILGDGGSYNEQFF | TGTGCCAGCAGCGCGATACTGGGGGACGGGGGATCCTACAATGAGCAGTTCTTC
. | . | TRBJ1-4 | TRBV7-2 | CASSPNGVNEKLFF | TGTGCCAGCAGCCCGAACGGGGTTAATGAAAAACTGTTTTTT
. | . | TRBJ1-1 | TRBV30 | CAWTPGHPNTEAFF | TGTGCCTGGACACCGGGACACCCGAACACTGAAGCTTTCTTT
TRBD1 | . | TRBJ1-1 | TRBV7-6 | CASSPGTGPTEAFF | TGTGCCAGCAGTCCCGGGACAGGGCCCACTGAAGCTTTCTTT
. | . | TRBJ2-2 | TRBV7-2 | CASSFRTARLGTGELFF | TGTGCCAGCAGCTTCCGGACTGCCCGATTGGGCACCGGGGAGCTGTTTTTT
. | . | TRBJ2-5 | TRBV18 | CASSRGSQETQYF | TGTGCCAGCTCCCGAGGGAGCCAAGAGACCCAGTACTTC
. | . | TRBJ2-7 | TRBV7-2 | CASSLLGGTYEQYF | TGTGCCAGCAGCTTACTAGGAGGCACCTACGAGCAGTACTTC
. | once | TRBJ1-1 | TRBV7-3 | CASSSSGGEAFF | TGTGCCAGCAGCTCGTCGGGGGGCGAAGCTTTCTTT
TRBD1 | few | TRBJ2-7 | TRBV7-9 | CASRKGQGDEQYF | TGTGCCAGCCGTAAAGGGCAGGGGGACGAGCAGTACTTC
TRBD2 | . | TRBJ2-7 | TRBV4-3 | CASTESRDYLYEQYF | TGCGCCAGCACCGAATCCCGGGACTATTTATACGAGCAGTACTTC
TRBD1 | . | TRBJ2-7 | TRBV10-2 | CASSETGTGDEQYF | TGCGCCAGCAGTGAGACCGGGACAGGCGACGAGCAGTACTTC
. | . | TRBJ2-3 | TRBV5-1 | CASSLAGLGPGGGTDTQYF | TGCGCCAGCAGCTTGGCCGGTTTAGGGCCCGGGGGTGGCACAGATACGCAGTATTTT
. | . | TRBJ1-5 | TRBV10-3 | CAISENGAQPQHF | TGTGCCATCAGTGAAAATGGGGCGCAGCCCCAGCATTTT
TRBD2 | . | TRBJ2-3 | TRBV5-1 | CASSPGLAGSTDTQYF | TGCGCCAGCAGCCCGGGACTAGCGGGGAGCACAGATACGCAGTATTTT
TRBD2 | . | TRBJ2-7 | TRBV27 | CATRTSGSSRYEQYF | TGTGCCACCCGGACTAGCGGGAGCTCCCGTTACGAGCAGTACTTC
. | many | TRBJ1-5 | TRBV6-5 | CASSYQGGQPQHF | TGTGCCAGCAGTTACCAAGGGGGTCAGCCCCAGCATTTT
TRBD1 | . | TRBJ1-1 | TRBV6-2/TRBV6-3 | CASSTTGGTEAFF | TGTGCCAGCAGCACAACAGGGGGCACTGAAGCTTTCTTT
TRBD1 | . | TRBJ2-4 | TRBV6-2/TRBV6-3 | CASSWTGLDKNIQYF | TGTGCCAGCAGTTGGACAGGGCTGGACAAAAACATTCAGTACTTC
. | . | TRBJ2-3 | TRBV11-3 | CASSGGLDTQYF | TGTGCCAGCAGCGGGGGGTTAGATACGCAGTATTTT
. | once | TRBJ2-6 | TRBV11-3 | CASSLGSSGANVLTF | TGTGCCAGCAGCTTAGGTAGCTCTGGGGCCAACGTCCTGACTTTC
. | . | TRBJ2-2 | TRBV7-9 | CASSLKGELNTGELFF | TGTGCCAGCAGCCTAAAGGGGGAGTTGAACACCGGGGAGCTGTTTTTT
. | . | TRBJ1-5 | TRBV7-8 | CASSLVADSNQPQHF | TGTGCCAGCAGCTTAGTAGCTGATAGCAATCAGCCCCAGCATTTT